This TCR beta chain was sequenced in a study of shared clonotypes between healthy human individuals. Study background: Each donor had three CD4 naive, three CD4 memory, two CD8 naive and one CD8 memory plate.

The study's findings and limits: Inspection by rarefaction showed sorted-subset sequencing to be incomplete despite large depth.

Details on this clone: Its antigen is not known.

Naive CD8 cells, CD45RO-negative and positively selected for CCR7, excluded terminally differentiated effector memory CD45RA+ cells. Here immunoSEQ multiplex PCR was the method, and the copy in TCRdb shows in-frame clones only, minus some. The table includes some 2 million clones, approximately 95% detected once. Germline V CDR1 and CDR2: SNHLY, FYNNEI. V lost 10 bases to trimming and J lost 4 bases; unmatched junction nucleotides: 21. The CDR3 is made up of 18 amino acids. Material for sequencing was naive CD8+ T cells sorted from blood. The chain couples TRBV2 to TRBJ1-3; 8 bases line up with TRBD1. The sequence derives from a man between 18 and 35 years old in good health. CDR3 sequence (DNA): TGTGCCACCACTATCGACAGGGGCGCCTTGACGGTAGGAAACACCATATATTTT. Residues: CATTIDRGALTVGNTIYF.